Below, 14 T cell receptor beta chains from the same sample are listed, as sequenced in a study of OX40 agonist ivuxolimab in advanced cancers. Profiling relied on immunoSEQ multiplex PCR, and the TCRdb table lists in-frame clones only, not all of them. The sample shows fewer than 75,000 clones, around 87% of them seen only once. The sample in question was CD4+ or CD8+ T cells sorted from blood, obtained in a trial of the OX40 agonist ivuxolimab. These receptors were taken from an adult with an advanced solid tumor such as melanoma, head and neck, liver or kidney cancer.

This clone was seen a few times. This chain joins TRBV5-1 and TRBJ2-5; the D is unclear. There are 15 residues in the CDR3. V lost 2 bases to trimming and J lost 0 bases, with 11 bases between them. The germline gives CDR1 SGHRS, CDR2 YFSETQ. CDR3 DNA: TGCGCCAGCAGCTTTAAACTGAAGTACCAAGAGACCCAGTACTTC. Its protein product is CASSFKLKYQETQYF.

CDR3 sequence: CAIPFQETQYF. DNA for the CDR3: TGTGCCATCCCCTTCCAAGAGACCCAGTACTTC. The J gene is TRBJ2-5, the V gene TRBV2, with unresolved D. The V end was cut by 10 bases, the J end by 1 base, with 7 bases between. Germline V gene data show CDR1 as SNHLY and CDR2 as FYNNEI. The CDR3 contains 11 residues.

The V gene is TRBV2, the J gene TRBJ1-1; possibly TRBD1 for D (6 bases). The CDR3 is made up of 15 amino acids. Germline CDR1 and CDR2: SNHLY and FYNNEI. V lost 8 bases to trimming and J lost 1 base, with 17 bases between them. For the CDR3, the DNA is TGTGCCAGCCGACCGCCGGGACATGGGAACACTGAAGCTTTCTTT. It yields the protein CASRPPGHGNTEAFF.

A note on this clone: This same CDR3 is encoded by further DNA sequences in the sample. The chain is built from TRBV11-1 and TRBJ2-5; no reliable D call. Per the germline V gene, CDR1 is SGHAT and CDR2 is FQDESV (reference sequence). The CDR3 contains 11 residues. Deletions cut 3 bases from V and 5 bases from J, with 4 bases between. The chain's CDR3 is CASSLGETQYF. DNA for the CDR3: TGTGCCAGCAGCTTGGGTGAGACCCAGTACTTC.

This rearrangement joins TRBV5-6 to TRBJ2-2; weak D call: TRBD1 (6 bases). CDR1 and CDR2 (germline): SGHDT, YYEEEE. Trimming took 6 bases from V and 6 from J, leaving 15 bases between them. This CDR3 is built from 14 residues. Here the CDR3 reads CASKSPKGAGELFF. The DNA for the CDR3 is TGTGCCAGCAAATCCCCCAAGGGGGCCGGGGAGCTGTTTTTT.

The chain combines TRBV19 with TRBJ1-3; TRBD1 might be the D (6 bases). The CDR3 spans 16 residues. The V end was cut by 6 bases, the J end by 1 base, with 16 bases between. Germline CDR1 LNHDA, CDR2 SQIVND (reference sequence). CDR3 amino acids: CASSPTGYPSGNTIYF. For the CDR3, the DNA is TGTGCCAGTAGCCCAACAGGGTACCCATCTGGAAACACCATATATTTT. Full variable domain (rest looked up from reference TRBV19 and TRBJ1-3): DGGITQSPKYLFRKEGQNVTLSCEQNLNHDAMYWYRQDPGQGLRLIYYSQIVNDFQKGDIAEGYSVSREKKESFPLTVTSAQKNPTAFYLCASSPTGYPSGNTIYFGEGSWLTVV.

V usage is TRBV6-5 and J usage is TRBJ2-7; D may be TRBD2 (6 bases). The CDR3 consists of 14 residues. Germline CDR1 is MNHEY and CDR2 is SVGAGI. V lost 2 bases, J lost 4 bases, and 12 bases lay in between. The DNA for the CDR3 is TGTGCCAGCAGTTACAGCGGGTTATGGTACGAGCAGTACTTC. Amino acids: CASSYSGLWYEQYF.

CDR3 in DNA: TGTGCCAGCAGCTCGGGAGGTCGGGACAACCCTCAGCCCCAGCATTTT. This translates into CASSSGGRDNPQPQHF. The chain carries TRBV5-6 and TRBJ1-5; D is perhaps TRBD1 (6 bases). Trimming pared 3 bases from V and 6 bases from J, leaving 19 bases between. This CDR3 has 16 residues. Germline values: CDR1 SGHDT, CDR2 YYEEEE.

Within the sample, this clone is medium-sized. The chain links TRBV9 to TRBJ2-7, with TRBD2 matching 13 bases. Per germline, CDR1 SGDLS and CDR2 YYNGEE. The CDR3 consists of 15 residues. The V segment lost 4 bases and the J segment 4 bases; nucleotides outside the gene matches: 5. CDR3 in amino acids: CASSPWTSGRYEQYF. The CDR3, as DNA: TGTGCCAGCAGCCCTTGGACTAGCGGGAGATACGAGCAGTACTTC.

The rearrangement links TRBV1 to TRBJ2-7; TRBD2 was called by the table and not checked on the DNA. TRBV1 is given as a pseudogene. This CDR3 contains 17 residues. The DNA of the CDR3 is TGCACCAGCAGCCATGCTCGACTAGCGGGAGGGTTCGACGAGCAGTACTTC. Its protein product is CTSSHARLAGGFDEQYF.

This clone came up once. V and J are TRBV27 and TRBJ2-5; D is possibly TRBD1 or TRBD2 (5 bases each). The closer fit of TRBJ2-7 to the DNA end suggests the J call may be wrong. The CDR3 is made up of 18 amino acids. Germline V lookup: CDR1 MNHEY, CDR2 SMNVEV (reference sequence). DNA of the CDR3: TGTGCCAGCAGTCCGCGACTACGCCACGGTTATCAGGGCTCCGAGCAGTACTTC. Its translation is CASSPRLRHGYQGSEQYF.

The CDR3 DNA follows: TGTGCCAGCAGGAATCCGGGACAGGACTCCTACGAGCAGTACTTC. It specifies CASRNPGQDSYEQYF. The chain employs TRBV7-2 and TRBJ2-7; 8 nucleotides line up with TRBD1. CDR1 is SGHTA, CDR2 FQGNSA, per germline. V lost 6 bases to trimming and J lost 0 bases; unmatched junction nucleotides: 7. This CDR3 comprises 15 residues.

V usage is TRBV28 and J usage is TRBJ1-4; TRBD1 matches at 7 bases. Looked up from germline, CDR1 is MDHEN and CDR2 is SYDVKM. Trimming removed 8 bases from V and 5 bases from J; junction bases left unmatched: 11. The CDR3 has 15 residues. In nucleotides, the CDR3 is TGTGCCAGCGCCGACCGAGGAGGGGGCAATGAAAAACTGTTTTTT. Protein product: CASADRGGGNEKLFF.

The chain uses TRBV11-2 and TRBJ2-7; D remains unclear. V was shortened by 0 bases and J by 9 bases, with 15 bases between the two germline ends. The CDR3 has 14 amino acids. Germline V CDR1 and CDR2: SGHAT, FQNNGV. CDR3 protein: CASSLDQNSKWQYF. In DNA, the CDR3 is TGTGCCAGCAGCTTAGATCAAAACTCCAAATGGCAGTACTTC.